This record covers a single TCR beta chain. Its cognate antigen is unknown. This sample is part of a study of beta chain features in type 1 diabetes. Study-wide results and limits: Across all four CD4+ subsets, people with type 1 diabetes showed modestly shorter TCRB CDR3s. Over-representation of high TCR-expressing cells was a possible consequence of cDNA sequencing.

Reverse transcribing all isolated RNA meant expressed TCRB transcripts were sequenced. Clones were read by immunoSEQ multiplex PCR, and TCRdb kept only the in-frame ones, dropping some. The sample lists 95,000 to 150,000 clones, around 17% occurring once. The V and J ends lost 10 bases and 5 bases, in that order; junction bases with no gene match: 13. The V gene's germline CDR1 is MDHEN and CDR2 SYDVKM. The CDR3 runs to 14 residues. The source is a man younger than 40 with type 1 diabetes. Input material: central memory CD4+ T cells from blood. This chain joins TRBV28 and TRBJ1-2; TRBD1 matches at 7 bases. CDR3 DNA sequence: TGTGCCACCGACAGGGAATCTTCAGTATATGGCTACACCTTC. As protein: CATDRESSVYGYTF.